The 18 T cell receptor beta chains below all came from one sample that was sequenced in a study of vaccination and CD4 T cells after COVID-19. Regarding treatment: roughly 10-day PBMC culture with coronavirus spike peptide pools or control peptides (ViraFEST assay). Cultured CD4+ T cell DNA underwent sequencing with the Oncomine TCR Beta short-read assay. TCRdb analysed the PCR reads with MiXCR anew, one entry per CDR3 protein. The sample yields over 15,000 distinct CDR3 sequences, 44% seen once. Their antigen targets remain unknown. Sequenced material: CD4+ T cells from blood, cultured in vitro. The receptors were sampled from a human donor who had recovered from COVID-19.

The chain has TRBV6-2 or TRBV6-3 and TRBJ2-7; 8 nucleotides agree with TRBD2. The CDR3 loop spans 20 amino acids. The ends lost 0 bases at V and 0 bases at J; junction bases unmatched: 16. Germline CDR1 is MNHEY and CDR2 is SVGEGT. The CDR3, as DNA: TGTGCCAGCAGTTACTCAGCCGGGACTAGTCCGCAATTGGGCTCCTACGAGCAGTACTTC. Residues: CASSYSAGTSPQLGSYEQYF.

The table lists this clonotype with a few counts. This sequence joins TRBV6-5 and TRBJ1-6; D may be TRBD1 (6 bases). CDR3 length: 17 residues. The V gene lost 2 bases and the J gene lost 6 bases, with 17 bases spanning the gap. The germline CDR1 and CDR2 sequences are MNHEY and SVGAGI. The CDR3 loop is CASSYDGVSDSNSPLHF. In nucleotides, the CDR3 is TGTGCCAGCAGTTACGACGGGGTTTCGGACAGTAATTCACCCCTCCACTTT.

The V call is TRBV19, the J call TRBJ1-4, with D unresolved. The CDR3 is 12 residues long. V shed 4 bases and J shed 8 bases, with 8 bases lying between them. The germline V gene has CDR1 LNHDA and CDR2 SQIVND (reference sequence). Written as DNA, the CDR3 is TGTGCCAGTAGTAATCTCGGGGAAAAACTGTTTTTT. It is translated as CASSNLGEKLFF.

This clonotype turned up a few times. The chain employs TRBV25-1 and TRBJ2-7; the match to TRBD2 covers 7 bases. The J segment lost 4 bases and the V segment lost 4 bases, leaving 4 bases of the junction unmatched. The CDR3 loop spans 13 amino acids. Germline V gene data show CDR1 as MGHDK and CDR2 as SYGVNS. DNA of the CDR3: TGTGCCAGCAGTGCTGGGACTACTTACGAGCAGTACTTC. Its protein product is CASSAGTTYEQYF.

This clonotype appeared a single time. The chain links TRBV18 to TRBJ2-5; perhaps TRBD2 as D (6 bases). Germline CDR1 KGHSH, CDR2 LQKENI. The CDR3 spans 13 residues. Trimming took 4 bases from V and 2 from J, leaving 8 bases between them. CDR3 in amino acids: CASSRDLQETQYF. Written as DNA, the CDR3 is TGTGCCAGCTCACGGGACTTACAAGAGACCCAGTACTTC. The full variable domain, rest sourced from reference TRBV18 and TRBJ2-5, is NAGVMQNPRHLVRRRGQEARLRCSPMKGHSHVYWYRQLPEEGLKFMVYLQKENIIDESGMPKERFSAEFPKEGPSILRIQQVVRGDSAAYFCASSRDLQETQYFGPGTRLLVL.

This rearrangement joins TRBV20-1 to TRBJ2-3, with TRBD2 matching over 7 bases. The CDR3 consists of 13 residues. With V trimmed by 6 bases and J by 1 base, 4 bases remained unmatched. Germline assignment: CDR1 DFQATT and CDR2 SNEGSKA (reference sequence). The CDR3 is CSARDYRTDTQYF. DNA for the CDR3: TGCAGTGCCCGGGACTACCGCACAGATACGCAGTATTTT.

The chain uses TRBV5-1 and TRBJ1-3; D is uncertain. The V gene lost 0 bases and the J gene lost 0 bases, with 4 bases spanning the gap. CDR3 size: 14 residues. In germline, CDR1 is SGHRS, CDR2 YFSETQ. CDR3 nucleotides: TGCGCCAGCAGCTTGGACTACTCTGGAAACACCATATATTTT. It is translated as CASSLDYSGNTIYF. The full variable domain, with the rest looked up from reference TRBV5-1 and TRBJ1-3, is KAGVTQTPRYLIKTRGQQVTLSCSPISGHRSVSWYQQTPGQGLQFLFEYFSETQRNKGNFPGRFSGRQFSNSRSEMNVSTLELGDSALYLCASSLDYSGNTIYFGEGSWLTVV.

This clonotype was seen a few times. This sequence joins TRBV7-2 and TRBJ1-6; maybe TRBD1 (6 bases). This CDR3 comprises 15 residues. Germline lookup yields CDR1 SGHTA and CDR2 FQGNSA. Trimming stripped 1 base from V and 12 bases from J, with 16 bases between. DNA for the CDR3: TGTGCCAGCAGCTTAGGGGGGGCGCAATCCGGACCCCTCCACTTT. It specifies CASSLGGAQSGPLHF.

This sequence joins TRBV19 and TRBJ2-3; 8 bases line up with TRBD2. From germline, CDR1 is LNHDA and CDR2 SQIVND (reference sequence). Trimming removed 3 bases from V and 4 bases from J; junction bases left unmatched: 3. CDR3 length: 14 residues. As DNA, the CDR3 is TGTGCCAGTAGTATCGGAGCGGGAGCAGATACGCAGTATTTT. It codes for CASSIGAGADTQYF.

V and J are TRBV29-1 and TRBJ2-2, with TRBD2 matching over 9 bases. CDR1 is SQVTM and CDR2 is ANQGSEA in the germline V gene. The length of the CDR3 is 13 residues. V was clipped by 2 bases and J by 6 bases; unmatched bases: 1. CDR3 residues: CSVEKREAGELFF. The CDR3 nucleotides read TGCAGCGTTGAAAAGCGGGAGGCCGGGGAGCTGTTTTTT.

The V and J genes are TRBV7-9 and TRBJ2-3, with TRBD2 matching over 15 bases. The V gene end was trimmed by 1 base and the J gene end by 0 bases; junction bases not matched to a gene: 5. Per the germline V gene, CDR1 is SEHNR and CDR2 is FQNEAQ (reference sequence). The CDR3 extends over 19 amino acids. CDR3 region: CASSLEGTSGRRSTDTQYF. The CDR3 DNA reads TGTGCCAGCAGCTTAGAGGGGACTAGCGGGAGGAGAAGCACAGATACGCAGTATTTT.

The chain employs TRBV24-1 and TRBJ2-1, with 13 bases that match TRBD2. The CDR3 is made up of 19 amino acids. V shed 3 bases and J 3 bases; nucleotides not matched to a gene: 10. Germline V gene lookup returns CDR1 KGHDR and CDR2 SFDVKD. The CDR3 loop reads CATSDRFGGLAGFYNEQFF. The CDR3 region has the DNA TGTGCCACCAGTGATCGTTTCGGGGGACTAGCGGGGTTCTACAATGAGCAGTTCTTC.

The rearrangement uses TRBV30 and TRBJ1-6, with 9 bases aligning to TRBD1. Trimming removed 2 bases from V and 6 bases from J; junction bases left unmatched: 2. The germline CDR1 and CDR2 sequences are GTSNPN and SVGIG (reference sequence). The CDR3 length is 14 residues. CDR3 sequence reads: CAWSSGQGNSPLHF. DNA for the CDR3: TGTGCCTGGAGTTCGGGACAGGGTAATTCACCCCTCCACTTT.

DNA of the CDR3: TGCACAGGGGGGGACTTGTATACCTACGAGCAGTACTTC. Translating it yields CTGGDLYTYEQYF. The genes are TRBV20-1 and TRBJ2-7, with D perhaps TRBD1 or TRBD2 (7 bases each). Germline V CDR1 and CDR2: DFQATT, SNEGSKA (reference sequence). The CDR3 consists of 13 residues.

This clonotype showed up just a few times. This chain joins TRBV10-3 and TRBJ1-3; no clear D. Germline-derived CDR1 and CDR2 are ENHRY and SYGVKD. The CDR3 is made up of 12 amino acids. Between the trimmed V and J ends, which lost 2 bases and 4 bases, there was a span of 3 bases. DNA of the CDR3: TGTGCCATCAGTGAGATCGGAAACACCATATATTTT. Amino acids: CAISEIGNTIYF.

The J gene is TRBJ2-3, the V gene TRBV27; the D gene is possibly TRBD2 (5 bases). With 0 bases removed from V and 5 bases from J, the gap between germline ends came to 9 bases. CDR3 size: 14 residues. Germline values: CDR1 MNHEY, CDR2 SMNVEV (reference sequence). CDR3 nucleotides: TGTGCCAGCAGTTTATCGCCTCGGGGAGATACGCAGTATTTT. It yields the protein CASSLSPRGDTQYF.

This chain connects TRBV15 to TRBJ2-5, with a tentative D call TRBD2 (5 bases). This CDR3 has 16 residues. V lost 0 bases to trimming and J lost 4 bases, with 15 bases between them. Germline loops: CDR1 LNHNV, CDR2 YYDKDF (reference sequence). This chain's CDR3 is CATSREGWNRGETQYF. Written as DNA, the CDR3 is TGTGCCACCAGCAGAGAGGGTTGGAACCGGGGAGAGACCCAGTACTTC.

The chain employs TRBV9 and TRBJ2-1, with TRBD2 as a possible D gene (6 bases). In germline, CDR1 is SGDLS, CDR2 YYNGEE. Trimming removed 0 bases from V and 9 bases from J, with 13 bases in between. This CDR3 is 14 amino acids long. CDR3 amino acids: CASSVVEGRREQFF. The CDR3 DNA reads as TGTGCCAGCAGCGTAGTGGAGGGGAGGCGTGAGCAGTTCTTC.